This T cell receptor (beta chain) was documented in a study of blood T cell repertoires in COVID-19 (dated by TCRdb to about 2020). Background for the entire study: The collaborator samples originated in the United States, Italy and Spain and spanned the acute and convalescent phases of COVID-19. A freely available public database, intended as a resource for researchers studying the immune response to SARS-CoV-2, is where the repertoires were released. The prospective study material was composed of cDNA or gDNA derived from T cells, B-cell-depleted T cells, or PBMCs. Nearly every sample came with metadata listing a de-identified subject ID, COVID-19 status, age in years and sex. Where HLA class I and class II types were available, the types were taken from metadata supplied by the sample provider, not from assay-based typing. Deeply sampled blood TCRbeta repertoires from subjects exposed to, actively infected with, or recovered from COVID-19 were included in the dataset. The samples were drawn from two sources: the first 160 participants of the ongoing ImmuneRACE study, and about 1,300 subjects contributed by 6 global collaborators. The full study reports these points: The quantity of clinical and demographic metadata differed by source and by participant and was supplied without curation.

TCRbeta CDR3 regions were amplified from genomic DNA by means of the immunoSEQ Assay, a bias-controlled multiplex PCR. The source study handled its data this way. The number of nucleated cells in each sample was estimated by amplification of reference gene primers within the assay. To quantify the absolute abundance of each unique TCRbeta CDR3 rearrangement, sequence reads were collapsed and filtered. For each sample, productive Simpson clonality was calculated as the square root of Simpson's diversity index over productive rearrangements. Sourced from immuneACCESS, this table was stored by TCRdb with only in-frame sequences that have V and J called. A share of the clones is absent; for the studies checked, an unresolved V gene accounts for under half, and the remainder has no known explanation. V and J calls and clone size come straight from that table; D and trimming were deduced from the DNA. The sample contains 150,000 to 200,000 clones, about 80% of them found a single time. 5.2% of the sample rests with the top ten.

The germline V gene sets CDR1 to MNHEY and CDR2 to SVGAGI. The CDR3 covers 14 residues, taking in both the cysteine and the phenylalanine. The CDR3 DNA has 42 bases and is translated from base 1. V gives up 7 bases and J gives up 6 bases, and the segment between their germline ends measures 15 bases. Details on this clone: What antigen it recognizes has not been identified. One base away there is no much larger clone; base qualities are not given.

In the prospective study, participants were roughly 18 to 95 years old, resided in about two dozen geographic areas of the United States, and were enrolled through a virtual design. In the prospective study, cohorts were assigned on the basis of participant-reported clinical history obtained from a screening survey and a study questionnaire. In the prospective study, whole blood, serum and a nasopharyngeal or oropharyngeal swab were collected from each participant by mobile phlebotomists. Over a roughly 2-month period, participants in the prospective study had the option of providing additional blood draws and questionnaires. Before DNA extraction, prospective study blood samples were shipped either frozen or at room temperature.

This chain joins TRBV6-5 to TRBJ2-2, with no confident D gene call. The TCR originated in a woman aged 55-70 years with acute COVID-19. The material sequenced was PBMCs or T cells enriched from blood (not recorded which). The CDR3: CASISHPGAGELFF. The DNA sequence is given as TGTGCCAGCATCTCCCATCCGGGTGCCGGGGAGCTGTTTTTT.